The 25 T cell receptor beta chains presented below share a single source sample, sequenced in a study of Graves' ophthalmopathy and Graves' hyperthyroidism. Researchers took RNA transcripts and amplified TCR beta CDR3 regions from them. An opening RT-PCR round employed HTBI primers and preceded a second-round multiplex PCR. MiXCR, applied by TCRdb to the multiplex PCR reads, yields one record per CDR3 protein. Altogether about 600,000 distinct CDR3 sequences are present, under 45% being singletons, with the ten largest covering 3.5% to 5%. The specimen sequenced was peripheral blood or thyroid tissue (not recorded which). The receptors originated from an adult man with Graves' hyperthyroidism.

This clonotype occurred a few times. J is TRBJ2-5 and V is TRBV5-1, with D tentatively TRBD2 (5 bases). Germline CDR1 is SGHRS and CDR2 is YFSETQ. V was clipped by 4 bases and J by 5 bases, with 18 bases between them. This CDR3 comprises 15 residues. The CDR3 DNA sequence: TGCGCCAGCAGCACGGACGTAACGCCGGGGGAGACCCAGTACTTC. This translates into CASSTDVTPGETQYF. The full variable domain, its missing parts supplied by reference TRBV5-1 and TRBJ2-5, is KAGVTQTPRYLIKTRGQQVTLSCSPISGHRSVSWYQQTPGQGLQFLFEYFSETQRNKGNFPGRFSGRQFSNSRSEMNVSTLELGDSALYLCASSTDVTPGETQYFGPGTRLLVL.

The chain joins TRBV7-6 to TRBJ2-7; 14 bases match TRBD2. Per germline, CDR1 SGHVS and CDR2 FNYEAQ. J gave up 4 bases and V 5 bases, and 7 bases lay outside the gene matches. The CDR3 loop spans 16 amino acids. Here the CDR3 DNA reads TGTGCCAGCAGCGGAGGGACTAGCGGGGGCGGTTACGAGCAGTACTTC. Its translation: CASSGGTSGGGYEQYF.

This clonotype showed up many times. This chain uses TRBV2 with TRBJ1-1; TRBD1 is a possible D gene (6 bases). The ends were cut back, 3 bases at V and 10 bases at J, with 12 bases in the middle. Germline CDR1 is SNHLY and CDR2 is FYNNEI. The CDR3 covers 12 residues. DNA of the CDR3: TGTGCCAGCAGTGAGCAGGGGCGCGTAGCTTTCTTT. Translating it yields CASSEQGRVAFF.

The chain employs TRBV7-9 and TRBJ2-7, with TRBD1 matching over 10 bases. From germline, CDR1 is SEHNR and CDR2 FQNEAQ (reference sequence). V lost 8 bases, J lost 5 bases, and 18 bases stayed unmatched. This CDR3 has 17 amino acids. Here the CDR3 DNA reads TGTGCCAGCTTGCCCCCTCTGGGACAGGGGCAGGGCAACGAGCAGTACTTC. As protein: CASLPPLGQGQGNEQYF. Variable domain in full (rest from reference TRBV7-9 and TRBJ2-7): DTGVSQNPRHKITKRGQNVTFRCDPISEHNRLYWYRQTLGQGPEFLTYFQNEAQLEKSRLLSDRFSAERPKGSFSTLEIQRTEQGDSAMYLCASLPPLGQGQGNEQYFGPGTRLTVT.

This clonotype was found a few times. This chain uses TRBV7-8 with TRBJ1-1; D remains unclear. V was pared by 5 bases and J by 8 bases, with 9 bases between. Germline V gene lookup returns CDR1 SGHVS and CDR2 FQNEAQ. The CDR3 has 11 amino acids. The DNA of the CDR3 is TGTGCCAGCAGCCAATTGGGAGAAGCTTTCTTT. Its translation: CASSQLGEAFF.

This clonotype was seen ten or more times. The chain carries TRBV29-1 and TRBJ1-1, with D tentatively TRBD1 (6 bases). This CDR3 contains 14 residues. Trimming removed 3 bases from V and 4 bases from J, with 15 bases in between. CDR1 SQVTM and CDR2 ANQGSEA come from the germline V gene. CDR3 DNA sequence: TGCAGCGTTGAGGGGGCCGAAGGGGTCACTGAAGCTTTCTTT. Protein: CSVEGAEGVTEAFF.

Turning to this clonotype: Germline is not matched at one junction end, which may reflect a read error. The rearrangement links TRBV24-1 to TRBJ2-3, with 13 bases lining up with TRBD2. This CDR3 has 16 residues. CDR1 is KGHDR, CDR2 SFDVKD, per germline. CDR3 nucleotide sequence: TGTTCCACCAGTGACCGGACTAGCGGGAGTGGAGATACGCAGTATTTT. This sequence encodes CSTSDRTSGSGDTQYF.

This clonotype was seen ten or more times. A read error may account for a junction end that differs from germline. The chain couples TRBV29-1 to TRBJ2-5; TRBD1 or TRBD2 may be the D gene (5 bases each). The CDR3 totals 13 residues. The V gene's germline CDR1 is SQVTM and CDR2 ANQGSEA. CDR3 nucleotide sequence: TGCAGCGTTGAAGCTTCCCAGGGAGAGACCCGGTACTTC. It encodes CSVEASQGETRYF.

This clonotype has just a few counts. CDR3 nucleotide sequence: TGTGCCAGCACCTCAAAAGGTGGGGACAGAGAAGCTTTCTTT. Encoded protein: CASTSKGGDREAFF. The chain couples TRBV12-3 or TRBV12-4 to TRBJ1-1; 7 bases fit TRBD1. This CDR3 region has 14 residues. V lost 7 bases to trimming and J lost 8 bases; unmatched junction nucleotides: 13.

The CDR3 here is CASSFRGLSASYEQYF. For the CDR3, the DNA is TGTGCCAGCAGTTTCCGCGGACTGAGTGCTTCCTACGAGCAGTACTTC. The chain joins TRBV28 to TRBJ2-7; weak D call: TRBD2 (5 bases). Per germline, CDR1 MDHEN and CDR2 SYDVKM. CDR3 length: 16 amino acids. Trimming stripped 3 bases from V and 1 base from J, with 16 bases between.

This clonotype appeared many times. The CDR3 region is CSARDPRGLDEQYF. The DNA of the CDR3 is TGCAGTGCTAGAGATCCCAGGGGGCTAGACGAGCAGTACTTC. The genes are TRBV20-1 and TRBJ2-7; 8 nucleotides agree with TRBD1. Trimming took 0 bases from V and 5 from J; bases not matched to a gene: 6. This CDR3 spans 14 amino acids. Germline lookup yields CDR1 DFQATT and CDR2 SNEGSKA (reference sequence).

V gene TRBV29-1 combines with J gene TRBJ2-2; weak D call: TRBD2 (6 bases). The CDR3 is 12 residues long. V was pared by 8 bases and J by 5 bases, with 12 bases between. Germline loops: CDR1 SQVTM, CDR2 ANQGSEA. CDR3: CSLTRGTGELFF. Here the CDR3 DNA reads TGCAGCTTAACTCGGGGGACCGGGGAGCTGTTTTTT.

The table lists this clonotype with many counts. The chain has TRBV24-1 and TRBJ2-5; TRBD2 agrees at 7 bases. V was clipped by 2 bases and J by 5 bases; unmatched bases: 10. The CDR3 covers 16 residues. Per germline, CDR1 KGHDR and CDR2 SFDVKD. CDR3 region: CATSDSYSGGWETQYF. In nucleotides, the CDR3 is TGTGCCACCAGTGATTCTTACTCGGGGGGTTGGGAGACCCAGTACTTC.

This clonotype was seen at least ten times. At one of its ends the junction is not consistent with the germline gene, which may arise from a read error. The V call is TRBV7-9, the J call TRBJ2-7, with 7 positions matching TRBD1. The CDR3 covers 15 residues. Germline V gene lookup returns CDR1 SEHNR and CDR2 FQNEAQ (reference sequence). CDR3 in DNA: TGCGCCAGCAGCTCCGGCCCGGACAGGTCTGAGGAGCAGTACTTC. It translates to CASSSGPDRSEEQYF.

The genes are TRBV7-2 and TRBJ1-4; 9 bases agree with TRBD1. With V trimmed by 5 bases and J by 8 bases, 12 bases remained unmatched. In germline, CDR1 is SGHTA, CDR2 FQGNSA. The CDR3 runs to 16 residues. CDR3 amino acids: CASSHGGTGLNEKLFF. In nucleotides, the CDR3 is TGTGCCAGCAGCCACGGGGGGACAGGGCTCAACGAAAAACTGTTTTTT.

This clonotype was counted ten times or more. The chain has TRBV6-1 and TRBJ1-1, with TRBD1 as a possible D gene (5 bases). Germline CDR1 reads MNHNS; CDR2 reads SASEGT. The CDR3 has 14 amino acids. V lost 7 bases and J lost 0, with 12 bases in between. In DNA form, the CDR3 reads TGTGCCAGCACCAGACAGAAGCTGAACACTGAAGCTTTCTTT. This translates into CASTRQKLNTEAFF.

As concerns this clonotype: No conserved phenylalanine or tryptophan is present at the end of the CDR3, so a read error is the likely explanation. The chain has TRBV3-1 and TRBJ2-7, with D perhaps matching TRBD1 or TRBD2 (5 bases each). The CDR3 sequence is 15 residues long. Germline loops: CDR1 LGHDT, CDR2 YNNKEL (reference sequence). V was clipped by 1 base and J by 0 bases, with 10 bases between them. Here the CDR3 DNA reads TGTGCCAGCAGCCAAGGGGACCGACGCTCCTACGAGCAGTACCTC. Its protein is CASSQGDRRSYEQYL.

This clonotype came up many times. The chain recombines TRBV2 with TRBJ1-5; 10 bases map to TRBD1. Germline V gives CDR1 SNHLY, CDR2 FYNNEI. V was clipped by 11 bases and J by 6 bases; unmatched bases: 7. The CDR3 length is 13 residues. CDR3 bases: TGTGCCGGAGACAGGGGGCAGGGTCAGCCCCAGCATTTT. This gives the protein CAGDRGQGQPQHF.

This clonotype showed up many times. CDR3 coding DNA: TGCAGCGTTGTCACGGACAGGGGGCGGACTGAAGCTTTCTTT. Translation: CSVVTDRGRTEAFF. The chain links TRBV29-1 to TRBJ1-1; TRBD1 matches at 11 bases. Trimming at V came to 4 bases and at J to 5 bases, leaving 6 bases not matched to a gene. The CDR3 consists of 14 residues. Germline V gives CDR1 SQVTM, CDR2 ANQGSEA.

V gene TRBV2 combines with J gene TRBJ2-1; no clear D gene. The CDR3 has 12 amino acids. Germline V gives CDR1 SNHLY, CDR2 FYNNEI. The V and J ends lost 6 bases and 4 bases respectively, with 7 bases between them. Here the CDR3 DNA reads TGTGCCAGCAGAAGGTCTTACAATGAGCAGTTCTTC. Amino acids: CASRRSYNEQFF. Based on the CDR3 plus reference TRBV2 and TRBJ2-1, the full variable domain is EPEVTQTPSHQVTQMGQEVILRCVPISNHLYFYWYRQILGQKVEFLVSFYNNEISEKSEIFDDQFSVERPDGSNFTLKIRSTKLEDSAMYFCASRRSYNEQFFGPGTRLTVL.

This clonotype was observed at least ten times. CDR3 sequence: CATRPQGVDQPQHF. CDR3 DNA sequence: TGTGCCACCAGACCCCAGGGGGTCGATCAGCCCCAGCATTTT. This chain links TRBV24-1 with TRBJ1-5; 7 nucleotides match TRBD1. Germline V gives CDR1 KGHDR, CDR2 SFDVKD. Trimming cost V 7 bases and J 5 bases; bases outside gene matches: 7. The CDR3 extends over 14 amino acids.

The table lists this clonotype with a few counts. The rearrangement links TRBV20-1 to TRBJ2-5; the D gene is possibly TRBD1 (6 bases). Trimming cost V 0 bases and J 5 bases, with 10 bases left between them. This CDR3 region has 13 residues. The germline V gene has CDR1 DFQATT and CDR2 SNEGSKA (reference sequence). The CDR3 loop reads CSARESGAETQYF. The CDR3 region has the DNA TGCAGTGCTAGAGAGTCAGGGGCCGAGACCCAGTACTTC.

J is TRBJ1-6 and V is TRBV20-1; tentatively, D is TRBD1 (6 bases). V gave up 1 base and J gave up 10 bases, with 20 bases separating them. From germline, CDR1 is DFQATT and CDR2 SNEGSKA (reference sequence). The CDR3 extends over 16 amino acids. The CDR3 loop reads CSARGFLGGARSPLHF. The CDR3 DNA sequence: TGCAGTGCTAGAGGTTTCCTAGGGGGGGCAAGATCACCCCTCCACTTT.

This clonotype came up many times. This chain connects TRBV11-2 to TRBJ2-5, with 10 bases lining up with TRBD2. J gave up 5 bases and V 5 bases, and 11 bases lay outside the gene matches. Germline CDR1 SGHAT, CDR2 FQNNGV. CDR3 length: 16 residues. In nucleotides, the CDR3 is TGTGCCAGCAGCCCGGCCAGCGGGGGGGCCGGTGAGACCCAGTACTTC. Amino acid sequence: CASSPASGGAGETQYF.

With respect to this clonotype: At one of its ends the junction is not consistent with the germline gene, which may arise from a read error. The chain is built from TRBV24-1 and TRBJ1-4; D unresolved. This CDR3 is 14 amino acids long. Germline V lookup: CDR1 KGHDR, CDR2 SFDVKD. CDR3 sequence (DNA): TGTGCCACCAGCGCGGGTCATGAGAATGAAAAACTGTCTTTT. It translates to CATSAGHENEKLSF.